This TCR beta chain was found in a study of cytomegalovirus exposure and HLA in healthy donors. Study-wide findings and caveats: It was reportedly the case that the classifier diagnosed cytomegalovirus status with high specificity and sensitivity. Later on, an analysis tied approximately 17,000 TCR beta sequences to HLA alleles at 0.05 false discovery rate.

The length of the CDR3 is 14 residues. Trimming pared 5 bases from V and 3 bases from J, leaving 14 bases between. Looked up from germline, CDR1 is SGHTA and CDR2 is FQGNSA. Notes on this clone: Antigen specificity is unknown.

Donors were ostensibly healthy at sampling, although undocumented immune exposures were probable. 60 Vbeta and 13 Jbeta primers were used in PCR. Sequenced by immunoSEQ multiplex PCR; TCRdb stores in-frame clones only, minus some. The sample shows around 180,000 clones, roughly 80% of them seen only once. The clonotype was recovered from a woman between 45 and 65 years old in good health and CMV-seronegative. V usage is TRBV7-2 and J usage is TRBJ2-7; D gene unclear. Sequenced: PBMCs. In nucleotides, the CDR3 is TGTGCCAGCAGCCCGGAGAGTGGGTTCTACGAGCAGTACTTC. This sequence encodes CASSPESGFYEQYF.